This T cell receptor beta chain was observed in a study of OX40 agonist ivuxolimab in advanced cancers. The CDR3 has 16 amino acids. The ends lost 3 bases at V and 3 bases at J; junction bases unmatched: 6. Germline assignment: CDR1 LGHNA and CDR2 YNFKEQ. Repertoires were generated with immunoSEQ multiplex PCR, while TCRdb's copy carries only in-frame clones and drops some. The data hold fewer than 70,000 clones, with approximately 87% observed a single time. Sequences were derived from CD4+ or CD8+ T cells sorted from blood, sampled in a trial of the OX40 agonist ivuxolimab. This chain joins TRBV4-2 and TRBJ1-3, with 9 bases identical to TRBD1. This TCR was sampled from an adult with an advanced solid tumor such as melanoma, head and neck, liver or kidney cancer. The CDR3 loop reads CASSQEQGAGGNTIYF. The CDR3 coding sequence is TGTGCCAGCAGCCAGGAACAGGGGGCCGGTGGAAACACCATATATTTT.